Listed below are T cell receptor beta chains from one sample, sequenced in a study of blood T cell repertoires in COVID-19. Method: immunoSEQ multiplex PCR; TCRdb's copy keeps in-frame clones and lacks some. Found here are more than 95,000 clones, around 88% of them singletons; the top ten hold roughly 5.5%. The specimen was peripheral blood. Source of these receptors: a man older than 75 with active or convalescent COVID-19. Each CDR3 is given with its conserved first and last residue. Each record gives: V gene, clone size, J gene, D gene, CDR3 protein, CDR3 DNA. The D gene is left open where the match is weak. Not all rows give a size; the values are once, few, many and, for expanded clones, a class.

v_gene: TRBV7-2
abundance: NA
j_gene: TRBJ1-1
d_gene: NA
CDR3aa: CASSSGHPNTEAFF
CDR3nt: TGTGCCAGCAGCTCAGGACACCCGAACACTGAAGCTTTCTTT

v_gene: TRBV19
abundance: once
j_gene: TRBJ2-3
d_gene: NA
CDR3aa: CASSRQGSTDTQYF
CDR3nt: TGTGCCAGTAGTAGGCAGGGAAGCACAGATACGCAGTATTTT

v_gene: TRBV4-3
abundance: NA
j_gene: TRBJ2-5
d_gene: TRBD1
CDR3aa: CASSLGTGDETQYF
CDR3nt: TGCGCCAGCAGCCTCGGGACAGGGGACGAGACCCAGTACTTC

v_gene: TRBV19
abundance: once
j_gene: TRBJ2-5
d_gene: TRBD2
CDR3aa: CASSIRPTSAGGETQYF
CDR3nt: TGTGCCAGTAGTATACGTCCGACTAGCGCCGGAGGGGAGACCCAGTACTTC

v_gene: TRBV27
abundance: once
j_gene: TRBJ2-2
d_gene: NA
CDR3aa: CASSFRLGGELFF
CDR3nt: TGTGCCAGCAGTTTTAGACTAGGCGGGGAGCTGTTTTTT

v_gene: TRBV9
abundance: NA
j_gene: TRBJ2-1
d_gene: TRBD1
CDR3aa: CASSGTGGYNEQFF
CDR3nt: TGTGCCAGCAGCGGGACAGGGGGGTACAATGAGCAGTTCTTC

v_gene: TRBV11-2
abundance: NA
j_gene: TRBJ2-2
d_gene: TRBD1
CDR3aa: CASSHRGNTGELFF
CDR3nt: TGTGCCAGCAGCCACAGGGGGAACACCGGGGAGCTGTTTTTT

v_gene: TRBV25-1
abundance: once
j_gene: TRBJ1-6
d_gene: NA
CDR3aa: CASRETGLSSPLHF
CDR3nt: TGTGCCAGCAGGGAAACAGGGCTGAGTTCACCCCTCCACTTT

v_gene: TRBV5-1
abundance: NA
j_gene: TRBJ2-3
d_gene: NA
CDR3aa: CASSLGQTDTQYF
CDR3nt: TGCGCCAGCAGCTTGGGACAGACAGATACGCAGTATTTT

v_gene: TRBV11-2
abundance: NA
j_gene: TRBJ1-1
d_gene: NA
CDR3aa: CASRGKNTEAFF
CDR3nt: TGTGCCAGCAGGGGCAAGAACACTGAAGCTTTCTTT

v_gene: TRBV6-5
abundance: NA
j_gene: TRBJ1-5
d_gene: TRBD1
CDR3aa: CASSGQGHNQPQHF
CDR3nt: TGTGCCAGCAGCGGACAGGGGCACAATCAGCCCCAGCATTTT

v_gene: TRBV7-2
abundance: NA
j_gene: TRBJ2-3
d_gene: NA
CDR3aa: CASSLGGPNTDTQYF
CDR3nt: TGTGCCAGCAGCTTAGGTGGTCCTAACACAGATACGCAGTATTTT

v_gene: TRBV12-3/TRBV12-4
abundance: NA
j_gene: TRBJ1-5
d_gene: NA
CDR3aa: CASSATGNQPQHF
CDR3nt: TGTGCCAGCAGTGCTACAGGGAATCAGCCCCAGCATTTT

v_gene: TRBV4-1
abundance: NA
j_gene: TRBJ1-6
d_gene: NA
CDR3aa: CASSQEGRKNSPLHF
CDR3nt: TGCGCCAGCAGCCAAGAGGGCAGAAAAAATTCACCCCTCCACTTT

v_gene: TRBV10-3
abundance: NA
j_gene: TRBJ1-2
d_gene: TRBD1
CDR3aa: CAISFGQGKDGYTF
CDR3nt: TGTGCCATCAGTTTTGGACAGGGGAAGGATGGCTACACCTTC

v_gene: TRBV5-1
abundance: NA
j_gene: TRBJ2-5
d_gene: NA
CDR3aa: CASLAADQETQYF
CDR3nt: TGCGCCAGTCTGGCCGCAGACCAAGAGACCCAGTACTTC

v_gene: TRBV7-2
abundance: once
j_gene: TRBJ2-3
d_gene: TRBD2
CDR3aa: CASSLGLAGTDTQYF
CDR3nt: TGTGCCAGCAGCTTAGGACTAGCGGGGACCGATACGCAGTATTTT

v_gene: TRBV5-1
abundance: NA
j_gene: TRBJ1-4
d_gene: TRBD1
CDR3aa: CASSVPQGERLFF
CDR3nt: TGCGCCAGCAGCGTACCACAGGGGGAAAGGCTGTTTTTT

v_gene: TRBV9
abundance: NA
j_gene: TRBJ1-1
d_gene: NA
CDR3aa: CASSVYPQGTEAFF
CDR3nt: TGTGCCAGCAGCGTATATCCCCAGGGGACTGAAGCTTTCTTT

v_gene: TRBV19
abundance: once
j_gene: TRBJ2-6
d_gene: NA
CDR3aa: CASSNPSSGANVLTF
CDR3nt: TGTGCCAGTAGTAACCCGAGCTCTGGGGCCAACGTCCTGACTTTC

v_gene: TRBV14
abundance: NA
j_gene: TRBJ2-7
d_gene: TRBD2
CDR3aa: CASSQLCAGGLCEQYF
CDR3nt: TGTGCCAGCAGCCAGCTGTGCGCGGGGGGGCTCTGCGAGCAGTACTTC

v_gene: TRBV6-5
abundance: NA
j_gene: TRBJ1-3
d_gene: NA
CDR3aa: CASSYGLAQSGNTIYF
CDR3nt: TGTGCCAGCAGCTACGGACTAGCCCAGTCTGGAAACACCATATATTTT

v_gene: TRBV18
abundance: NA
j_gene: TRBJ1-1
d_gene: TRBD1
CDR3aa: CASSRDRAPNTEAFF
CDR3nt: TGTGCCAGCTCACGGGACAGGGCCCCGAACACTGAAGCTTTCTTT

v_gene: TRBV7-7
abundance: NA
j_gene: TRBJ1-6
d_gene: TRBD1
CDR3aa: CASSYRGRGVNNSPLHF
CDR3nt: TGTGCCAGCAGCTACAGGGGGCGCGGGGTAAATAATTCACCCCTCCACTTT

v_gene: TRBV10-3
abundance: once
j_gene: TRBJ1-2
d_gene: NA
CDR3aa: CAISDGREVGGYTF
CDR3nt: TGTGCCATCAGTGATGGCAGGGAAGTAGGTGGCTACACCTTC

v_gene: TRBV28
abundance: NA
j_gene: TRBJ1-2
d_gene: NA
CDR3aa: CASRLREAAYGYTF
CDR3nt: TGTGCCAGCAGACTAAGAGAGGCGGCCTATGGCTACACCTTC

v_gene: TRBV7-6
abundance: NA
j_gene: TRBJ2-5
d_gene: NA
CDR3aa: CASSSPLTSETQYF
CDR3nt: TGTGCCAGCAGCTCGCCCCTGACTAGTGAGACCCAGTACTTC

v_gene: TRBV27
abundance: once
j_gene: TRBJ2-2
d_gene: NA
CDR3aa: CASRQGFTGELFF
CDR3nt: TGTGCCAGCAGACAGGGTTTCACCGGGGAGCTGTTTTTT

v_gene: TRBV2
abundance: NA
j_gene: TRBJ2-7
d_gene: TRBD2
CDR3aa: CASSEARLAEQYF
CDR3nt: TGTGCCAGCAGTGAAGCCCGACTAGCGGAGCAGTACTTC

v_gene: TRBV5-4
abundance: NA
j_gene: TRBJ1-1
d_gene: NA
CDR3aa: CASNYDQHTPTEAFF
CDR3nt: TGTGCCAGCAACTACGACCAACACACCCCAACTGAAGCTTTCTTT

v_gene: TRBV10-3
abundance: few
j_gene: TRBJ2-1
d_gene: TRBD2
CDR3aa: CATQTSGGYNEQFF
CDR3nt: TGTGCCACCCAGACTAGCGGGGGCTACAATGAGCAGTTCTTC

v_gene: TRBV5-6
abundance: NA
j_gene: TRBJ2-3
d_gene: TRBD2
CDR3aa: CASSLARLAGVLRDTQYF
CDR3nt: TGTGCCAGCAGCTTGGCCAGGCTAGCGGGGGTTTTGAGGGATACGCAGTATTTT

v_gene: TRBV7-8
abundance: NA
j_gene: TRBJ1-1
d_gene: TRBD1
CDR3aa: CASGGQVWGDTEAFF
CDR3nt: TGTGCCAGCGGCGGACAGGTATGGGGGGACACTGAAGCTTTCTTT

v_gene: TRBV18
abundance: few
j_gene: TRBJ2-2
d_gene: TRBD1
CDR3aa: CASSPPTWTGNTGELFF
CDR3nt: TGTGCCAGCTCACCACCAACTTGGACAGGGAACACCGGGGAGCTGTTTTTT

v_gene: TRBV28
abundance: NA
j_gene: TRBJ1-4
d_gene: NA
CDR3aa: CASSLPQGVNEKLFF
CDR3nt: TGTGCCAGCAGTCTACCCCAGGGTGTTAATGAAAAACTGTTTTTT

v_gene: TRBV6-6
abundance: NA
j_gene: TRBJ1-1
d_gene: NA
CDR3aa: CASSYSEGFTEAFF
CDR3nt: TGTGCCAGCAGTTACTCGGAGGGGTTCACTGAAGCTTTCTTT

v_gene: TRBV12-2
abundance: NA
j_gene: TRBJ2-3
d_gene: NA
CDR3aa: CASRLASGGTWADTQYF
CDR3nt: TGTGCAAGTCGTTTAGCTAGCGGGGGCACGTGGGCAGATACGCAGTATTTT

v_gene: TRBV12-5
abundance: NA
j_gene: TRBJ1-1
d_gene: NA
CDR3aa: CASGLGAGGTEAFF
CDR3nt: TGTGCTAGTGGTTTGGGGGCAGGAGGCACTGAAGCTTTCTTT

v_gene: TRBV6-2/TRBV6-3
abundance: NA
j_gene: TRBJ2-7
d_gene: NA
CDR3aa: CASSTPGEYYEQYF
CDR3nt: TGTGCCAGCAGTACACCGGGGGAATACTACGAGCAGTACTTC

v_gene: TRBV30
abundance: once
j_gene: TRBJ1-4
d_gene: NA
CDR3aa: CAWSVLGGKLFF
CDR3nt: TGTGCCTGGAGTGTACTAGGGGGAAAACTGTTTTTT

v_gene: TRBV2
abundance: NA
j_gene: TRBJ1-4
d_gene: NA
CDR3aa: CASSGQPNEKLFF
CDR3nt: TGTGCCAGCAGTGGACAGCCTAATGAAAAACTGTTTTTT

v_gene: TRBV9
abundance: NA
j_gene: TRBJ1-1
d_gene: NA
CDR3aa: CASSVSLPTGSLFTMNTEAFF
CDR3nt: TGTGCCAGCAGCGTAAGCCTCCCGACAGGAAGCTTATTCACCATGAACACTGAAGCTTTCTTT

v_gene: TRBV5-1
abundance: few
j_gene: TRBJ2-7
d_gene: NA
CDR3aa: CASRPRDSTSEQYF
CDR3nt: TGCGCCAGCCGACCACGGGACTCAACGAGTGAGCAGTACTTC

v_gene: TRBV25-1
abundance: NA
j_gene: TRBJ2-2
d_gene: TRBD1
CDR3aa: CASKQGAGELFF
CDR3nt: TGTGCCTCAAAACAGGGGGCCGGGGAGCTGTTTTTT

v_gene: TRBV13
abundance: NA
j_gene: TRBJ2-5
d_gene: NA
CDR3aa: CASSLRGGGRETQYF
CDR3nt: TGTGCCAGCAGCTTAAGGGGAGGAGGACGAGAGACCCAGTACTTC

v_gene: TRBV23-1
abundance: NA
j_gene: TRBJ1-5
d_gene: TRBD1
CDR3aa: CASSGTGVVSNQPQHF
CDR3nt: TGCGCCAGCTCCGGGACAGGGGTTGTGAGCAATCAGCCCCAGCATTTT

v_gene: TRBV20-1
abundance: NA
j_gene: TRBJ1-1
d_gene: NA
CDR3aa: CSASSGDTEAFF
CDR3nt: TGCAGTGCTAGTAGCGGGGACACTGAAGCTTTCTTT

v_gene: TRBV2
abundance: few
j_gene: TRBJ1-4
d_gene: NA
CDR3aa: CASSAQGYEKLFF
CDR3nt: TGTGCCAGCAGTGCCCAGGGGTATGAAAAACTGTTTTTT

v_gene: TRBV7-2
abundance: few
j_gene: TRBJ2-2
d_gene: NA
CDR3aa: CASSLTDREVHTGELFF
CDR3nt: TGTGCCAGCAGCTTAACCGACAGGGAGGTTCACACCGGGGAGCTGTTTTTT

v_gene: TRBV7-8
abundance: once
j_gene: TRBJ1-1
d_gene: TRBD1
CDR3aa: CASSLRGGQQNTEAFF
CDR3nt: TGTGCCAGCAGCTTACGGGGGGGACAGCAGAACACTGAAGCTTTCTTT